What follows are 28 T cell receptor beta chains derived from one specimen sequenced in a study of vaccination effects on CD4 cells after COVID-19 (dated by TCRdb to between 2022 and 2023). No antigens are known for them. After more than nine days of culture, CD4+ T cells were isolated with the EasySep CD4+ T cell isolation kit. Each participant received two doses of an mRNA SARS-CoV-2 vaccine, either BNT162b2 or mRNA-1273. Libraries were built with the immunoSEQ multiplex PCR assay. The immuneACCESS repertoire file appears here via TCRdb, limited to in-frame rearrangements. These files lack a portion of the clones; in checked studies, under half of the deficit traces to unresolved V genes, and the cause of the others is not known. The sample table shows approximately 60,000 clones, and about 81% are seen once. The ten biggest clones cover 4.3% of the sample. The sequences come from CD4+ T cells from PBMCs cultured without peptide, collected after COVID-19 vaccination. The origin of the receptors is a human donor who received a COVID-19 vaccine.

This clone has a single count. The chain has TRBV6-5 and TRBJ2-7, with D unclear. Looked up from germline, CDR1 is MNHEY and CDR2 is SVGAGI. Trimming left V 6 bases short and J 3 bases short, with 9 bases between. The CDR3 is 12 amino acids. CDR3 in amino acids: CASRWSYYEQYF. In DNA form, the CDR3 reads TGTGCCAGCAGATGGAGCTACTACGAGCAGTACTTC.

The chain combines TRBV7-2 with TRBJ2-7; D remains ambiguous. This CDR3 has 11 amino acids. Germline CDR1 SGHTA, CDR2 FQGNSA. The ends were cut back, 5 bases at V and 5 bases at J, with 7 bases in the middle. CDR3 nucleotides: TGTGCCAGCAGCCTACGACACGAGCAGTACTTC. Encoded protein: CASSLRHEQYF.

The chain couples TRBV4-1 to TRBJ2-1, with 8 bases that match TRBD2. Germline trimming cut 4 bases from V and 12 bases from J; bases unmatched to any gene: 17. The CDR3 runs 16 residues. Germline assignment: CDR1 MGHRA and CDR2 YSYEKL. CDR3 sequence: CASSLDAGLESARQFF. The CDR3 DNA is TGCGCCAGCAGCCTAGACGCGGGACTAGAATCGGCGAGGCAGTTCTTC.

The genes are TRBV28 and TRBJ1-6; no clear D gene. The CDR3 has 16 residues. Germline V lookup: CDR1 MDHEN, CDR2 SYDVKM. V was shortened by 1 base and J by 2 bases, with 9 bases between the two germline ends. The CDR3 spells CASSLYSQTYNSPLHF. The CDR3 DNA reads as TGTGCCAGCAGTTTATACAGCCAAACCTATAATTCACCCCTCCACTTT.

The chain joins TRBV2 to TRBJ1-2; 10 nucleotides align to TRBD1. Trimming took 9 bases from V and 7 from J; bases not matched to a gene: 11. The CDR3 is 14 amino acids. From germline, CDR1 is SNHLY and CDR2 FYNNEI. CDR3 protein: CASLRDRGRFGYTF. In DNA form, the CDR3 reads TGTGCCAGTCTACGGGACAGGGGACGCTTTGGCTACACCTTC.

The rearrangement links TRBV21-1 to TRBJ1-3; TRBD1 is taken as the D call from the table, unchecked against the DNA. TRBV21-1 is classified as a pseudogene. The CDR3 covers 17 residues. CDR3 DNA sequence: TGTGCCAGCAGCATCGCTGTCACAGGGAGCTCTGGAAACACCATATATTTT. It codes for CASSIAVTGSSGNTIYF.

The V and J genes are TRBV4-1 and TRBJ2-7; D is possibly TRBD1 (6 bases). Looked up from germline, CDR1 is MGHRA and CDR2 is YSYEKL. The CDR3 covers 16 residues. Trimming removed 4 bases at V and 2 bases at J, with 18 bases between. This CDR3 reads CASSLNQAGATYEQYF. The CDR3 nucleotides read TGCGCCAGCAGCCTCAATCAGGCAGGGGCAACCTACGAGCAGTACTTC.

This rearrangement joins TRBV5-4 to TRBJ2-5; D is ambiguous. Trimming removed 3 bases at V and 3 bases at J, with 9 bases between. CDR3 size: 13 residues. Germline CDR1 SGHNT, CDR2 YYREEE (reference sequence). DNA of the CDR3: TGTGCCAGCAGCTCCTCGCCGAAAGAGACCCAGTACTTC. Protein: CASSSSPKETQYF.

The V gene is TRBV15, the J gene TRBJ1-5; a possible D gene is TRBD1 (6 bases). V dropped 0 bases and J dropped 0 bases, with 9 bases sitting between them. CDR1 is LNHNV, CDR2 YYDKDF, per germline (reference sequence). The CDR3 sequence is 16 residues long. CDR3 sequence: CATSRDQGISNQPQHF. CDR3 DNA: TGTGCCACCAGCAGAGACCAGGGGATTAGCAATCAGCCCCAGCATTTT.

This clone was observed once. V and J are TRBV7-2 and TRBJ1-5, with a tentative D call TRBD1 (5 bases). This CDR3 has 15 residues. CDR1 is SGHTA, CDR2 FQGNSA, per germline. V dropped 0 bases and J dropped 0 bases, with 6 bases sitting between them. CDR3: CASSLAQVSNQPQHF. The CDR3 nucleotides read TGTGCCAGCAGCTTAGCACAGGTTAGCAATCAGCCCCAGCATTTT.

The V and J genes are TRBV5-1 and TRBJ1-2; TRBD1 matches 7 bases. Germline V gives CDR1 SGHRS, CDR2 YFSETQ. This CDR3 has 14 amino acids. Trimming cost V 3 bases and J 5 bases; bases outside gene matches: 7. CDR3 in amino acids: CASSWEEGAYGYTF. For the CDR3, the DNA is TGCGCCAGCAGCTGGGAAGAGGGGGCGTATGGCTACACCTTC. Combining the CDR3 with reference TRBV5-1 and TRBJ1-2 gives the whole variable domain KAGVTQTPRYLIKTRGQQVTLSCSPISGHRSVSWYQQTPGQGLQFLFEYFSETQRNKGNFPGRFSGRQFSNSRSEMNVSTLELGDSALYLCASSWEEGAYGYTFGSGTRLTVV.

The chain uses TRBV5-6 and TRBJ2-3, with D unclear. V shed 0 bases and J shed 2 bases, with 4 bases lying between them. This CDR3 comprises 13 residues. In germline, CDR1 is SGHDT, CDR2 YYEEEE. CDR3 protein: CASSLAATDTQYF. CDR3 DNA: TGTGCCAGCAGCTTGGCCGCCACAGATACGCAGTATTTT.

The chain joins TRBV9 to TRBJ1-4; perhaps TRBD1 as D (5 bases). Trimming took 4 bases from V and 8 from J, leaving 15 bases between them. CDR3 length: 14 amino acids. Germline V lookup: CDR1 SGDLS, CDR2 YYNGEE. The CDR3 sequence: CASSHGTVREKLFF. The CDR3 bases are TGTGCCAGCAGCCACGGGACGGTTCGAGAAAAACTGTTTTTT.

The chain employs TRBV4-1 and TRBJ2-6; D is uncertain. V was clipped by 4 bases and J by 0 bases, with 16 bases between them. The CDR3 has 18 amino acids. Germline-derived CDR1 and CDR2 are MGHRA and YSYEKL. CDR3 nucleotide sequence: TGCGCCAGCAGCCTCACACCCCCAGACTTCTCTGGGGCCAACGTCCTGACTTTC. It is translated as CASSLTPPDFSGANVLTF.

The CDR3 sequence: CATRSPARDSPLHF. CDR3 coding DNA: TGTGCCACCAGATCCCCAGCCCGGGACTCACCCCTCCACTTT. V gene TRBV24-1 combines with J gene TRBJ1-6; the D gene is possibly TRBD1 (5 bases). CDR1 is KGHDR, CDR2 SFDVKD, per germline. V gave up 7 bases and J gave up 10 bases, with 16 bases separating them. The CDR3 runs 14 residues.

A single count supports this clone. CDR3 loop: CASSPRQGYYGYTF. The CDR3 DNA is TGTGCCAGCAGCCCCAGACAGGGATACTATGGCTACACCTTC. The V gene is TRBV3-1 (or the pseudogene TRBV3-2), the J gene TRBJ1-2; TRBD1 agrees at 7 bases. After removal of 4 bases from V and 3 bases from J, the junction contained 5 bases not matched to a gene. Germline V gene sequence: CDR1 LGHDT, CDR2 YNNKEL (reference sequence). The CDR3 loop spans 14 amino acids.

As regards this clone: The germline gene is not matched at one end of the junction; a read error may be the cause. The rearrangement uses TRBV7-7 and TRBJ1-1; D is unclear. The CDR3 extends over 13 amino acids. Germline V CDR1 and CDR2: SSHAT, FNYEAQ (reference sequence). Here the CDR3 reads CASSRSKNTEAFF. As DNA, the CDR3 is TGTGCTAGCAGCCGTTCTAAGAACACTGAAGCTTTCTTT.

This rearrangement joins TRBV7-2 to TRBJ2-2; TRBD2 is a possible D gene (6 bases). Germline lookup yields CDR1 SGHTA and CDR2 FQGNSA. The V end lost 1 base, the J end lost 2 bases, and 11 bases lay between the germline ends. This CDR3 comprises 16 residues. CDR3 in amino acids: CASSLEGRGNTGELFF. CDR3 DNA sequence: TGTGCCAGCAGCTTAGAAGGGCGGGGAAACACCGGGGAGCTGTTTTTT.

This sequence joins TRBV7-9 and TRBJ1-1; 11 nucleotides line up with TRBD1. The trim removed 5 bases at V and 3 bases at J, leaving 5 bases unmatched. CDR3 length equals 15 residues. Germline CDR1 is SEHNR and CDR2 is FQNEAQ (reference sequence). Here the CDR3 reads CASSGQGARDTEAFF. CDR3 in DNA: TGTGCCAGCAGCGGACAGGGGGCGCGGGACACTGAAGCTTTCTTT.

The CDR3 is CASSLGDTYGYTF. The CDR3 DNA reads TGTGCCAGCAGTTTAGGGGATACCTATGGCTACACCTTC. This chain links TRBV12-3 or TRBV12-4 with TRBJ1-2; D remains unclear. The CDR3 has 13 amino acids. V was trimmed by 1 base and J by 4 bases, leaving 7 bases between them.

The chain combines TRBV12-5 with TRBJ1-5; D uncertain. The CDR3 covers 15 residues. Germline CDR1 reads LGHNT; CDR2 reads FRNRAP. V lost 4 bases and J 4 bases, leaving 14 bases between the germline ends. This chain's CDR3 is CASGSGRDPNQPQHF. For the CDR3, the DNA is TGTGCTAGTGGTTCCGGACGTGATCCAAATCAGCCCCAGCATTTT.

The V and J genes are TRBV24-1 and TRBJ2-5; TRBD2 matches at 9 bases. The trim removed 7 bases at V and 5 bases at J, leaving 13 bases unmatched. The CDR3 runs 16 residues. The germline V gene encodes CDR1 KGHDR and CDR2 SFDVKD. In DNA, the CDR3 is TGTGCCACCAGCCCCTCCCCGGGACTAGCTTACGAGACCCAGTACTTC. It is translated as CATSPSPGLAYETQYF.

The genes are TRBV3-1 (or the pseudogene TRBV3-2) and TRBJ2-5; 7 bases are a match to TRBD2. The CDR3 is 16 residues long. Germline V gene sequence: CDR1 LGHDT, CDR2 YNNKEL (reference sequence). The ends lost 4 bases at V and 2 bases at J; junction bases unmatched: 10. The CDR3 sequence is CASSLRLARGQETQYF. Here the CDR3 DNA reads TGTGCCAGCAGCCTCCGACTAGCTCGGGGTCAAGAGACCCAGTACTTC.

This clone was detected only a few times. V usage is TRBV11-2 and J usage is TRBJ1-1, with D possibly TRBD1 on 5 matching bases. V gave up 0 bases and J gave up 10 bases, with 9 bases separating them. The length of the CDR3 is 12 residues. CDR1 is SGHAT and CDR2 is FQNNGV in the germline V gene. The CDR3 nucleotides read TGTGCCAGCAGCTTAGATCGAAGGGGAGCTTTCTTT. This encodes CASSLDRRGAFF.

The chain couples TRBV20-1 to TRBJ1-6; the D is unclear. This CDR3 spans 13 amino acids. V dropped 3 bases and J dropped 7 bases, with 10 bases sitting between them. Germline CDR1 DFQATT, CDR2 SNEGSKA (reference sequence). The CDR3 spells CSASNVGNSPLHF. The CDR3 coding sequence is TGCAGTGCTAGTAATGTTGGGAATTCACCCCTCCACTTT.

The rearrangement links TRBV3-1 (or the pseudogene TRBV3-2) to TRBJ1-2; perhaps TRBD1 as D (6 bases). Trimming left V 1 base short and J 7 bases short, with 22 bases between. Germline values: CDR1 LGHDT, CDR2 YNNKEL (reference sequence). The CDR3 runs 17 residues. The CDR3 spells CASSQGYSTGGGSGYTF. The CDR3 coding sequence is TGTGCCAGCAGCCAAGGCTATAGTACGGGGGGCGGGAGTGGCTACACCTTC.

The rearrangement links TRBV9 to TRBJ1-1, with a tentative D call TRBD1 (6 bases). The CDR3 contains 16 residues. Between the trimmed V and J ends, which lost 0 bases and 5 bases, there was a span of 17 bases. Germline loops: CDR1 SGDLS, CDR2 YYNGEE. CDR3 in amino acids: CASSVGPGAPRTEAFF. The CDR3 bases are TGTGCCAGCAGCGTAGGCCCGGGGGCCCCCCGGACTGAAGCTTTCTTT.

This chain joins TRBV29-1 and TRBJ1-1, with a tentative D call TRBD1 (5 bases). The CDR3 runs to 15 residues. Trimming removed 6 bases at V and 2 bases at J, with 19 bases between. Germline V gene data show CDR1 as SQVTM and CDR2 as ANQGSEA. CDR3 sequence reads: CSVPNLGVPNTEAFF. The CDR3 DNA reads TGCAGCGTCCCTAATCTGGGGGTTCCAAACACTGAAGCTTTCTTT.